Following are 20 T cell receptor beta chains from one sample sequenced in a study of shared clonotypes between healthy human individuals. Some clones are missing from TCRdb's copy, which holds only in-frame ones; the method was immunoSEQ multiplex PCR. The sample has about 1 million clones, around 78% seen once; the top ten hold more than 0.45%. The sample was memory CD4+ T cells from PBMCs. Subset specified: CD45RA-negative fraction. These receptors originate from a man between 18 and 29 years old in good health. Some clones in this sample may be carry-over from other donors' samples.

The chain recombines TRBV18 with TRBJ1-1; D might be TRBD1 (6 bases). Trimming removed 3 bases at V and 6 bases at J, with 17 bases between. This CDR3 spans 15 amino acids. The V gene's germline CDR1 is KGHSH and CDR2 LQKENI. CDR3 sequence reads: CASSPSLGALAEAFF. The CDR3 region has the DNA TGTGCCAGCTCACCGAGCTTGGGGGCGCTAGCTGAAGCTTTCTTT.

This chain links TRBV30 with TRBJ1-4; 10 bases match TRBD1. This CDR3 has 15 amino acids. The trim removed 2 bases at V and 5 bases at J, leaving 5 bases unmatched. Germline-derived CDR1 and CDR2 are GTSNPN and SVGIG (reference sequence). The CDR3 spells CAWSSPTGGNEKLFF. The DNA of the CDR3 is TGTGCCTGGAGTTCTCCGACAGGGGGCAATGAAAAACTGTTTTTT.

This chain connects TRBV6-5 to TRBJ2-1, with TRBD1 matching over 7 bases. The CDR3 has 12 amino acids. Germline V lookup: CDR1 MNHEY, CDR2 SVGAGI. Trimming took 5 bases from V and 9 from J; bases not matched to a gene: 4. The CDR3 region has the DNA TGTGCCAGCAGTCGGGACAGTCGTGAGCAGTTCTTC. This translates into CASSRDSREQFF.

This clone was observed many times. The J gene is TRBJ1-2, the V gene TRBV7-2; 9 bases map to TRBD1. The CDR3 covers 12 residues. The junction had 6 bases not matched to a gene; V was cut back by 4 bases and J by 12 bases. Germline V gene data show CDR1 as SGHTA and CDR2 as FQGNSA. CDR3 DNA: TGTGCCAGCAGCTCGGGGGGGACAGGGAACACCTTC. Translation: CASSSGGTGNTF.

This chain joins TRBV27 and TRBJ2-2; D is undetermined. Between the trimmed V and J ends, which lost 6 bases and 2 bases, there was a span of 10 bases. This CDR3 is 14 amino acids long. CDR1 is MNHEY, CDR2 SMNVEV, per germline (reference sequence). CDR3 nucleotides: TGTGCCAGCAGCCTCGACTCTAACACCGGGGAGCTGTTTTTT. It yields the protein CASSLDSNTGELFF.

V gene TRBV27 combines with J gene TRBJ2-3; 7 bases are shared with TRBD1. Germline V gene lookup returns CDR1 MNHEY and CDR2 SMNVEV (reference sequence). J lost 0 bases, V lost 6 bases, and 9 bases had no gene match. The CDR3 is 16 residues long. DNA for the CDR3: TGTGCCAGCAGCTCGAGGGCAGGGGGTAGCACAGATACGCAGTATTTT. Its protein product is CASSSRAGGSTDTQYF.

The chain links TRBV20-1 to TRBJ1-2; a possible D gene is TRBD1 (5 bases). Trimming pared 6 bases from V and 6 bases from J, leaving 11 bases between. The CDR3 has 11 residues. Per the germline V gene, CDR1 is DFQATT and CDR2 is SNEGSKA (reference sequence). The CDR3 sequence: CSAPGADGYTF. The CDR3, as DNA: TGCAGTGCCCCCGGGGCCGATGGCTACACCTTC.

The rearrangement links TRBV29-1 to TRBJ2-3, with D perhaps given as TRBD1 or TRBD2 (5 bases each). Trimming shortened V by 3 bases and J by 6 bases, and 10 bases separated the two germline ends. CDR1 is SQVTM and CDR2 is ANQGSEA in the germline V gene. The CDR3 spans 12 residues. The CDR3 protein is CSVDEGFDTQYF. CDR3 in DNA: TGCAGCGTTGATGAGGGGTTTGATACGCAGTATTTT.

This chain links TRBV2 with TRBJ2-5; 11 nucleotides match TRBD2. The V and J ends lost 5 bases and 10 bases, in that order; junction bases with no gene match: 15. The CDR3 consists of 16 residues. The germline CDR1 and CDR2 sequences are SNHLY and FYNNEI. The CDR3 is CASSNNGLAGTGDQYF. The CDR3 DNA is TGTGCCAGCAGTAACAATGGACTAGCGGGCACCGGGGACCAGTACTTC.

This rearrangement joins TRBV28 to TRBJ1-2, with D hard to call. Germline lookup yields CDR1 MDHEN and CDR2 SYDVKM. CDR3 length equals 15 residues. V was pared by 3 bases and J by 1 base, with 12 bases between. Written as DNA, the CDR3 is TGTGCCAGCAGTTTTATTTCCGGGATTAACTATGGCTACACCTTC. Its protein is CASSFISGINYGYTF.

This clone was seen more than once but under ten times. The DNA for the CDR3 is TGTGCCAGCAGCCAAGGTTTTACGCAGTATTTT. Encoded protein: CASSQGFTQYF. This chain uses TRBV14 with TRBJ2-3, with no clear D. Germline V gene sequence: CDR1 SGHDN, CDR2 FVKESK. The CDR3 consists of 11 residues. V was pared by 1 base and J by 8 bases, with 4 bases between.

This clone was found a few times. This chain joins TRBV11-3 and TRBJ2-1; TRBD2 is a possible D gene (6 bases). This CDR3 spans 14 amino acids. With 4 bases removed from V and 8 bases from J, the gap between germline ends came to 15 bases. Germline V CDR1 and CDR2: SGHNT, YENEEA. The DNA of the CDR3 is TGTGCCAGCAGCTCCGGGAGCCCGAGGGATGAGCAGTTCTTC. It specifies CASSSGSPRDEQFF. The whole variable domain, filled in from reference TRBV11-3 and TRBJ2-1, reads EAGVVQSPRYKIIEKKQPVAFWCNPISGHNTLYWYLQNLGQGPELLIRYENEEAVDDSQLPKDRFSAERLKGVDSTLKIQPAELGDSAVYLCASSSGSPRDEQFFGPGTRLTVL.

The J gene is TRBJ2-1, the V gene TRBV10-2, with D possibly TRBD2 on 5 matching bases. The CDR3 contains 14 residues. Trimming removed 8 bases from V and 1 base from J, with 12 bases in between. The V gene's germline CDR1 is WSHSY and CDR2 SAAADI. The CDR3 region is CASSRLISYNEQFF. In nucleotides, the CDR3 is TGCGCCAGCTCCCGACTAATTTCCTACAATGAGCAGTTCTTC.

V is TRBV14 and J is TRBJ2-5, with TRBD1 as a possible D gene (5 bases). CDR1 and CDR2 (germline): SGHDN, FVKESK. V shed 1 base and J shed 9 bases, with 15 bases lying between them. This CDR3 comprises 14 residues. The CDR3 sequence: CASSQGARGEAQYF. The CDR3 DNA is TGTGCCAGCAGCCAAGGAGCAAGGGGTGAGGCCCAGTACTTC.

This clone was seen more than once but under ten times. V and J are TRBV6-1 and TRBJ2-5, with D possibly matching TRBD2 (6 bases). Germline V lookup: CDR1 MNHNS, CDR2 SASEGT. The CDR3 is 16 residues long. V was pared by 1 base and J by 2 bases, with 14 bases between. The CDR3 DNA reads TGTGCCAGCAGTGAAGGCCCTAGGGCGGGACAAGAGACCCAGTACTTC. This encodes CASSEGPRAGQETQYF.

This clone was counted once. The V call is TRBV28, the J call TRBJ2-7, with 7 bases identical to TRBD1. V lost 5 bases and J lost 6; bases outside the gene matches: 10. The germline gives CDR1 MDHEN, CDR2 SYDVKM. There are 14 residues in the CDR3. CDR3 amino acids: CASSPITGAGEQYF. CDR3 DNA: TGTGCCAGCAGTCCAATCACAGGGGCGGGCGAGCAGTACTTC.

The chain employs TRBV2 and TRBJ2-7; 7 nucleotides match TRBD2. V dropped 11 bases and J dropped 5; count of bases not matched to a gene: 6. The CDR3 spans 11 residues. CDR1 is SNHLY, CDR2 FYNNEI, per germline. The CDR3 region is CACLGGDEQYF. CDR3 DNA: TGTGCCTGCCTGGGGGGGGACGAGCAGTACTTC.

The chain joins TRBV14 to TRBJ2-3; D is uncertain. This CDR3 region has 13 residues. Germline CDR1 reads SGHDN; CDR2 reads FVKESK. Trimming left V 2 bases short and J 2 bases short, with 5 bases between. The CDR3 sequence is CASSQMTTDTQYF. The CDR3 DNA reads as TGTGCCAGCAGCCAAATGACCACAGATACGCAGTATTTT.

About this clone itself: At one end, the junction sequence differs from germline, possibly due to a read error. This chain uses TRBV2 with TRBJ2-7; 9 nucleotides line up with TRBD1. Germline V gene lookup returns CDR1 SNHLY and CDR2 FYNNEI. This CDR3 has 13 residues. The DNA of the CDR3 is TGTGCCAGCAGTCCCTACGGTGGACAGGGGCAAATCTTC. This sequence encodes CASSPYGGQGQIF.

The V and J genes are TRBV4-3 and TRBJ2-7, with 10 positions matching TRBD2. Germline V gene sequence: CDR1 LGHNA, CDR2 YSLEER. The CDR3 loop spans 16 amino acids. V lost 4 bases and J lost 3; bases outside the gene matches: 9. CDR3 nucleotides: TGCGCCAGCAGCCGGCTAGCGGGAGATGGGGGCTACGAGCAGTACTTC. Protein sequence: CASSRLAGDGGYEQYF.